The entry below gives a single T cell receptor beta chain sequence along with its context. Germline V CDR1 and CDR2: SGDLS, YYNGEE. The CDR3 contains 17 residues. Trimming left V 4 bases short and J 10 bases short, with 24 bases between. Method: immunoSEQ multiplex PCR; TCRdb's copy keeps in-frame clones and lacks some. The sample consists of over 200,000 clones, roughly 80% of them appearing once. This specimen belongs to a study of control samples from healthy donors and cancer patients. The gene calls are TRBV9 and TRBJ1-6; D perhaps matches TRBD1 (6 bases). The receptor comes from a woman aged 55-69 years with lung cancer. The sample comprised PBMCs. In DNA, the CDR3 is TGTGCCAGCAGCCCTCAGCAGGGGCGCATGGGGTACTCACCCCTCCACTTT. It yields the protein CASSPQQGRMGYSPLHF.